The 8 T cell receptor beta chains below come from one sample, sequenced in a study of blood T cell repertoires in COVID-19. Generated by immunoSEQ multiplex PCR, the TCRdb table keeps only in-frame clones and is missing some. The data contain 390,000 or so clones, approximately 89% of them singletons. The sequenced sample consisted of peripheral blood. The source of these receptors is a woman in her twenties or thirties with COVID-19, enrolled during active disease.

CDR3 DNA sequence: TGTGCCAGCAGTTACTCGACTTTGAACACTGAAGCTTTCTTT. The encoded protein is CASSYSTLNTEAFF. The chain is built from TRBV6-5 and TRBJ1-1; no clear D. CDR1 and CDR2 from the germline V gene are MNHEY and SVGAGI. This CDR3 is built from 14 residues. The V gene lost 0 bases and the J gene lost 0 bases, with 5 bases spanning the gap.

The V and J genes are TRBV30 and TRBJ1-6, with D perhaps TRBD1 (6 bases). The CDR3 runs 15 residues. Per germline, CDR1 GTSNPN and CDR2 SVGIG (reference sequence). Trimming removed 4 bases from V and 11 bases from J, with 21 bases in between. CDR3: CAWTRLRDMPAPLHF. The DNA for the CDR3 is TGTGCCTGGACCCGTCTCCGGGACATGCCGGCACCCCTCCACTTT.

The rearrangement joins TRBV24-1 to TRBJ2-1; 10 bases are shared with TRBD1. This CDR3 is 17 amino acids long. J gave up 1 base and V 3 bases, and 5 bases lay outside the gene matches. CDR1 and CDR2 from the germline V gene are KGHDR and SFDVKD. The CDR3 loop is CATSDRGDRGSYNEQFF. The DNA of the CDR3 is TGTGCCACCAGTGATCGAGGGGACAGGGGTTCCTACAATGAGCAGTTCTTC.

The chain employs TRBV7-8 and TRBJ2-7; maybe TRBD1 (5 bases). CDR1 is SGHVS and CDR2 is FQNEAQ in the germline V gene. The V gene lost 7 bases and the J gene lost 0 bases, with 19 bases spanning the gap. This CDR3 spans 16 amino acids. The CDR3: CASTRTTDQSSYEQYF. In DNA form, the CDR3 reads TGTGCCAGCACCAGAACGACAGATCAAAGCTCCTACGAGCAGTACTTC.

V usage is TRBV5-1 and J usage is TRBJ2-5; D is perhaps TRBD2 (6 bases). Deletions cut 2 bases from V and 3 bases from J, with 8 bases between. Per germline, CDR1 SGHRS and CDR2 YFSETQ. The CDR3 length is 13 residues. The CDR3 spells CASSFGRKETQYF. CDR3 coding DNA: TGCGCCAGCAGCTTTGGGAGGAAAGAGACCCAGTACTTC.

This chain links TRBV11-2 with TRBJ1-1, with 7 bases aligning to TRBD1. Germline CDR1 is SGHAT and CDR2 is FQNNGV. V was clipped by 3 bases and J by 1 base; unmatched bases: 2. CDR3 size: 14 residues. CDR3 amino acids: CASSFGQENTEAFF. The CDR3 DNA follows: TGTGCCAGCAGCTTCGGACAGGAGAACACTGAAGCTTTCTTT.

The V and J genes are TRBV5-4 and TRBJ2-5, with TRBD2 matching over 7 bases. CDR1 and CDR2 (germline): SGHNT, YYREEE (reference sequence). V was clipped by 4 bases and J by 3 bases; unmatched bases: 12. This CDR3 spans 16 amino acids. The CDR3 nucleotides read TGTGCCAGCAGCGATATAGCGGGCGTACTGGAAGAGACCCAGTACTTC. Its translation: CASSDIAGVLEETQYF.

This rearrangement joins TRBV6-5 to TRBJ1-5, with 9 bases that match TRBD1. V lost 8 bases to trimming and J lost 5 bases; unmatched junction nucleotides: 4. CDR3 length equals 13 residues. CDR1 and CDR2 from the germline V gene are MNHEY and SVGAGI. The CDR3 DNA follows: TGTGCCAGCGGACAGGGGTCATATCAGCCCCAGCATTTT. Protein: CASGQGSYQPQHF.